This T cell receptor (beta chain) was identified during a study of shared clonotypes between healthy human individuals. About the research overall: Every donor yielded three CD4 naive, three CD4 memory, two CD8 naive and one CD8 memory plate.

At deep level, the assay was performed. Researchers divided each subset's genomic DNA evenly across several immunoSEQ plates. Method: immunoSEQ multiplex PCR; TCRdb's copy keeps in-frame clones and lacks some. In the table there are some 2.4 million clones, approximately 93% of which are singletons. The CDR3 totals 13 residues. Trimming removed 5 bases at V and 11 bases at J, with 18 bases between. In germline, CDR1 is MDHEN, CDR2 SYDVKM. The chain employs TRBV28 and TRBJ1-1, with D hard to call. The sequenced material came from naive CD4+ T cells from PBMCs. Subset denoted: CD45RA+ positively selected. This TCR came from a young man in good health. Some clones in this sample may be carry-over from other donors' samples. Written as DNA, the CDR3 is TGTGCCAGCAGTCCGGGCTCTTTGGCTTTGGCTTTCTTT. It is translated as CASSPGSLALAFF.